One and the same sample provided the 24 T cell receptor beta chains below, sequenced in a study of metastatic and nonmetastatic thyroid tumors. TCRdb re-analyzed the PCR reads through MiXCR. The sample holds approximately 20,000 clones, 12% seen once. Thyroid surgery was performed in patients who had received no treatment beforehand. Sample: blood. The receptors were sampled from a male donor with papillary thyroid cancer or a benign thyroid nodule (not recorded which). Some clones in this sample may be carry-over from other donors' samples.

This clone came up a few times. The chain combines TRBV20-1 with TRBJ2-7, with TRBD1 identical over 10 bases. V lost 0 bases, J lost 0 bases, and 14 bases stayed unmatched. This CDR3 comprises 19 residues. From germline, CDR1 is DFQATT and CDR2 SNEGSKA (reference sequence). The CDR3 region is CSAREVPGQGRMDSYEQYF. Here the CDR3 DNA reads TGCAGTGCTAGAGAGGTCCCGGGACAGGGGAGAATGGACTCCTACGAGCAGTACTTC.

This clone was seen at least ten times. The chain combines TRBV12-3 or TRBV12-4 with TRBJ2-2, with 8 nucleotides matching TRBD2. The CDR3 runs to 15 residues. V shed 6 bases, J shed 2 bases, and the junction held 5 bases outside the gene matches. CDR3 in DNA: TGTGCCAGCAGCATTAGCGGGATCAACACCGGGGAGCTGTTTTTT. Translated, it gives CASSISGINTGELFF.

In its sample, this clone is medium-sized. This chain joins TRBV27 and TRBJ2-7; D is perhaps TRBD1 (5 bases). Trimming took off 2 bases at V and 1 base at J, with 12 bases between the two ends. This CDR3 region has 15 residues. Germline values: CDR1 MNHEY, CDR2 SMNVEV (reference sequence). CDR3 region: CASSLDGAGSYEQYF. In DNA form, the CDR3 reads TGTGCCAGCAGTTTAGATGGGGCTGGGTCCTACGAGCAGTACTTC.

The chain employs TRBV7-6 and TRBJ2-1, with TRBD2 as a possible D gene (6 bases). Deletions cut 6 bases from V and 5 bases from J, with 14 bases between. Per the germline V gene, CDR1 is SGHVS and CDR2 is FNYEAQ. This CDR3 is built from 14 residues. The CDR3 region is CASSLEGINNEQFF. The CDR3 coding sequence is TGTGCCAGCAGTTTGGAGGGCATAAACAATGAGCAGTTCTTC.

This clone was observed at least ten times. V and J are TRBV6-1 and TRBJ2-5; 8 nucleotides align to TRBD1. Trimming cost V 5 bases and J 4 bases; bases outside gene matches: 9. Germline CDR1 and CDR2: MNHNS and SASEGT. The CDR3 is made up of 15 amino acids. CDR3 nucleotide sequence: TGTGCCAGCAGTCGGAACAGGGGGTCAACAGAGACCCAGTACTTC. It yields the protein CASSRNRGSTETQYF.

This clone was found many times. V usage is TRBV19 and J usage is TRBJ2-3; D gene uncertain. This CDR3 has 14 amino acids. V was clipped by 3 bases and J by 3 bases, with 10 bases between them. Germline lookup yields CDR1 LNHDA and CDR2 SQIVND (reference sequence). CDR3 loop: CASSMQFGTDTQYF. The CDR3 DNA is TGTGCCAGTAGTATGCAGTTCGGGACAGATACGCAGTATTTT.

This clone was counted many times. The chain joins TRBV30 to TRBJ2-3; perhaps TRBD1 as D (5 bases). CDR1 is GTSNPN and CDR2 is SVGIG in the germline V gene (reference sequence). Trimming pared 4 bases from V and 8 bases from J, leaving 13 bases between. The CDR3 runs to 12 residues. For the CDR3, the DNA is TGTGCCTGGACCCACGACAGACGTACGCAGTATTTT. This encodes CAWTHDRRTQYF.

This clone was recorded at least ten times. The rearrangement uses TRBV28 and TRBJ2-4; weak D call: TRBD1 (5 bases). Germline V CDR1 and CDR2: MDHEN, SYDVKM. Trimming shortened V by 0 bases and J by 7 bases, and 10 bases separated the two germline ends. This CDR3 has 14 amino acids. The CDR3, as DNA: TGTGCCAGCAGTTTATGGGGGCGTCGGAACATTCAGTACTTC. It translates to CASSLWGRRNIQYF.

This clone was observed at least ten times. The V and J genes are TRBV19 and TRBJ1-1; D is possibly TRBD1 (5 bases). The CDR3 loop spans 14 amino acids. Germline CDR1 is LNHDA and CDR2 is SQIVND (reference sequence). V gave up 5 bases and J gave up 1 base, with 11 bases separating them. CDR3 sequence: CASSPGAANTEAFF. CDR3 nucleotide sequence: TGTGCCAGTAGTCCCGGGGCGGCGAACACTGAAGCTTTCTTT.

The rearrangement joins TRBV6-1 to TRBJ1-1, with D uncertain. Looked up from germline, CDR1 is MNHNS and CDR2 is SASEGT. The CDR3 runs 14 residues. The V end was cut by 6 bases, the J end by 1 base, with 12 bases between. The CDR3 nucleotides read TGTGCCAGCAGAGGACGGCAGAAGAACACTGAAGCTTTCTTT. Translating it yields CASRGRQKNTEAFF.

This clone was picked up many times. One end of the junction varies from germline; a read error may be responsible. The rearrangement uses TRBV18 and TRBJ2-7, with 9 nucleotides matching TRBD2. Germline CDR1 is KGHSH and CDR2 is LQKENI. The CDR3 is made up of 15 amino acids. CDR3 sequence: CASSPPSLAGDEQYF. The CDR3 bases are TGTGCCAGCTCGCCACCCAGTTTAGCGGGAGACGAGCAGTACTTC.

This clone was detected many times. The V gene is TRBV7-8, the J gene TRBJ2-2; 7 nucleotides line up with TRBD2. J gave up 4 bases and V 5 bases, and 7 bases lay outside the gene matches. This CDR3 has 15 amino acids. CDR1 and CDR2 from the germline V gene are SGHVS and FQNEAQ. The CDR3 DNA follows: TGTGCCAGCAGCCCTAGCGGAGGGCTCACCGGGGAGCTGTTTTTT. As protein: CASSPSGGLTGELFF. Combining the CDR3 with reference TRBV7-8 and TRBJ2-2 gives the whole variable domain GAGVSQSPRYKVAKRGQDVALRCDPISGHVSLFWYQQALGQGPEFLTYFQNEAQLDKSGLPSDRFFAERPEGSVSTLKIQRTQQEDSAVYLCASSPSGGLTGELFFGEGSRLTVL.

There are many counts of this clone. Other nucleotide sequences from this sample produce the same CDR3. The chain employs TRBV29-1 and TRBJ1-3; D unresolved. Germline V lookup: CDR1 SQVTM, CDR2 ANQGSEA. The CDR3 runs to 11 residues. The V and J ends lost 4 bases and 4 bases respectively, with 5 bases between them. The CDR3 coding sequence is TGCAGCGTTGTTGAGGGAAACACCATATATTTT. This translates into CSVVEGNTIYF.

The rearrangement joins TRBV20-1 to TRBJ2-2, with 8 bases identical to TRBD2. Germline loops: CDR1 DFQATT, CDR2 SNEGSKA (reference sequence). CDR3 length: 16 residues. Losses at the gene ends were 6 bases for V and 2 bases for J; bases not matched to a gene: 11. Here the CDR3 DNA reads TGCAGTGCGCCGGGTAGCGGGGACATTAACACCGGGGAGCTGTTTTTT. Its protein is CSAPGSGDINTGELFF.

The sample holds many counts of this clone. The chain carries TRBV5-1 and TRBJ2-3; 10 nucleotides align to TRBD2. Germline lookup yields CDR1 SGHRS and CDR2 YFSETQ. V lost 1 base to trimming and J lost 1 base; unmatched junction nucleotides: 6. This CDR3 contains 17 residues. DNA of the CDR3: TGCGCCAGCAGCTTGACAACTAGCGGGGCTCGCACAGATACGCAGTATTTT. Encoded protein: CASSLTTSGARTDTQYF.

This clone showed up many times. The rearrangement links TRBV11-2 to TRBJ2-2; weak D call: TRBD1 (6 bases). The V gene's germline CDR1 is SGHAT and CDR2 FQNNGV. With 0 bases removed from V and 0 bases from J, the gap between germline ends came to 11 bases. The CDR3 is 17 amino acids. This chain's CDR3 is CASSLDSGASNTGELFF. CDR3 DNA: TGTGCCAGCAGCTTAGATTCAGGGGCATCGAACACCGGGGAGCTGTTTTTT.

This clone was seen ten or more times. The chain recombines TRBV12-5 with TRBJ2-1; no clear D gene. Deletions cut 5 bases from V and 4 bases from J, with 24 bases between. Germline CDR1 is LGHNT and CDR2 is FRNRAP. This CDR3 region has 18 residues. The CDR3 loop reads CASGPPSPLGYEYNEQFF. The DNA of the CDR3 is TGTGCTAGTGGTCCCCCCTCCCCGTTGGGTTACGAGTACAATGAGCAGTTCTTC.

This clone is deemed medium-sized. V is TRBV11-1 and J is TRBJ2-2, with 10 bases that match TRBD1. Per the germline V gene, CDR1 is SGHAT and CDR2 is FQDESV (reference sequence). The CDR3 consists of 15 residues. Germline trimming cut 5 bases from V and 9 bases from J; bases unmatched to any gene: 9. In DNA form, the CDR3 reads TGTGCCAGCAGCGTACCCGGGACAGGGGTCTGGGAGCTGTTTTTT. Protein sequence: CASSVPGTGVWELFF. The entire variable domain, with the rest obtained from reference TRBV11-1 and TRBJ2-2, is as follows: EAEVAQSPRYKITEKSQAVAFWCDPISGHATLYWYRQILGQGPELLVQFQDESVVDDSQLPKDRFSAERLKGVDSTLKIQPAELGDSAMYLCASSVPGTGVWELFFGEGSRLTVL.

Ten or more counts support this clone. The V and J genes are TRBV9 and TRBJ2-1, with no clear D. Trimming shortened V by 0 bases and J by 5 bases, and 3 bases separated the two germline ends. Looked up from germline, CDR1 is SGDLS and CDR2 is YYNGEE. The CDR3 covers 12 residues. The CDR3 protein is CASSVDDNEQFF. The DNA for the CDR3 is TGTGCCAGCAGCGTAGACGACAATGAGCAGTTCTTC.

This clone occurred many times. CDR3 sequence reads: CASSLVAGGPDEQYF. As DNA, the CDR3 is TGTGCCAGCAGCTTGGTAGCGGGAGGGCCCGACGAGCAGTACTTC. The rearrangement links TRBV5-5 to TRBJ2-7; TRBD2 agrees at 11 bases. This CDR3 region has 15 residues. Germline V lookup: CDR1 SGHKS, CDR2 YYEKEE (reference sequence). J lost 5 bases, V lost 0 bases, and 4 bases had no gene match.

In its sample, this clone was seen many times. The V gene is TRBV5-1, the J gene TRBJ2-2; 9 nucleotides align to TRBD2. The trim removed 0 bases at V and 3 bases at J, leaving 3 bases unmatched. The CDR3 is made up of 16 amino acids. Germline CDR1 is SGHRS and CDR2 is YFSETQ. DNA of the CDR3: TGCGCCAGCAGCTTGGTCGCGGGAGGGTACACCGGGGAGCTGTTTTTT. Protein product: CASSLVAGGYTGELFF.

In its sample, this clone was seen a few times. A much bigger clone sits one base away, suggesting this may be a read error. This chain links TRBV11-1 with TRBJ2-1; no definite D call. CDR3 length equals 12 residues. V lost 10 bases, J lost 8 bases, and 15 bases lay in between. CDR1 is SGHAT and CDR2 is FQDESV in the germline V gene (reference sequence). CDR3 nucleotides: TGTGCCAACAGATCTCGAGTCGATGAGCAGTTCTTC. Its translation is CANRSRVDEQFF. The full variable domain, completed using reference TRBV11-1 and TRBJ2-1, is EAEVAQSPRYKITEKSQAVAFWCDPISGHATLYWYRQILGQGPELLVQFQDESVVDDSQLPKDRFSAERLKGVDSTLKIQPAELGDSAMYLCANRSRVDEQFFGPGTRLTVL.

By sample fraction, this clone is medium-sized. Here the CDR3 DNA reads TGTGCCAGCAGTTTCTCCCAGTTCACAGATACGCAGTATTTT. It yields the protein CASSFSQFTDTQYF. This chain joins TRBV28 and TRBJ2-3; D not resolved. The CDR3 totals 14 residues. V lost 3 bases to trimming and J lost 2 bases, with 9 bases between them. In germline, CDR1 is MDHEN, CDR2 SYDVKM. The whole variable domain, remainder taken from reference TRBV28 and TRBJ2-3, is DVKVTQSSRYLVKRTGEKVFLECVQDMDHENMFWYRQDPGLGLRLIYFSYDVKMKEKGDIPEGYSVSREKKERFSLILESASTNQTSMYLCASSFSQFTDTQYFGPGTRLTVL.

This clone appeared many times. The rearrangement joins TRBV19 to TRBJ2-1; 9 positions match TRBD2. CDR1 is LNHDA and CDR2 is SQIVND in the germline V gene (reference sequence). The CDR3 has 14 residues. The V segment lost 6 bases and the J segment 6 bases; nucleotides outside the gene matches: 6. CDR3 DNA: TGTGCCAGTAGACCTAGCGGGATGGTCAATGAGCAGTTCTTC. Amino acids: CASRPSGMVNEQFF.